Listed below are T cell receptor beta chains from one sample, sequenced in a study of blood T cell repertoires in COVID-19. TCRdb's table, derived via immunoSEQ multiplex PCR, lists solely in-frame clones and lacks some. This sample carries 100,000 to 150,000 clones, about 88% of them seen once, and the ten largest clones take over 1%. Sequencing input: peripheral blood. These receptor sequences come from a woman older than 75 with acute or convalescent COVID-19. Both conserved end residues are part of each CDR3. A D gene is named only where the DNA matches it firmly. The listing skips clone size in some rows; elsewhere it reads once, few, many or a size class.

NA	15	TRBV28	TRBD2	TRBJ2-7	TGTGCCAGCAGTGTTAGCGGGATGAGCTCCTACGAGCAGTACTTC	CASSVSGMSSYEQYF
NA	16	TRBV10-3	TRBD1	TRBJ1-3	TGTGCCATCAGTGACCCGGGACAGCCCTCTGGAAACACCATATATTTT	CAISDPGQPSGNTIYF
NA	15	TRBV15	TRBD1	TRBJ1-5	TGTGCCACCAGCAGGGACAGGGTTTCCAATCAGCCCCAGCATTTT	CATSRDRVSNQPQHF
NA	14	TRBV3-1/TRBV3-2	TRBD2	TRBJ2-7	TGTGCCAGCAGCCAAGGAGGCGGGAGCTACGAGCAGTACTTC	CASSQGGGSYEQYF
few	15	TRBV11-1	TRBD1	TRBJ1-2	TGTGCCAGCAGCTTAGAAGGCAGGGGGAACTATGGCTACACCTTC	CASSLEGRGNYGYTF
NA	13	TRBV2	NA	TRBJ2-7	TGTGCCAGCAGTGATCGTCAGGTTGGGGAGCAGTACTTC	CASSDRQVGEQYF
NA	15	TRBV5-1	TRBD2	TRBJ2-5	TGCGCCAGCGCCCGACTAGCGGGGGGGCTCGAGACCCAGTACTTC	CASARLAGGLETQYF
once	15	TRBV21-1	NA	TRBJ2-4	TGTGCCAGCAAAGACGGGGGAAGAGCCAAAAACATTCAGTACTTC	CASKDGGRAKNIQYF
NA	17	TRBV18	TRBD1	TRBJ1-6	TGTGCCAGCTCAGTACAACAGGGGGGAACCTATAATTCACCCCTCCACTTT	CASSVQQGGTYNSPLHF
NA	16	TRBV6-6	TRBD1	TRBJ1-5	TGTGCCAGCAGTTACCAAGGACAGGGAAGCAATCAGCCCCAGCATTTT	CASSYQGQGSNQPQHF
NA	16	TRBV3-1/TRBV3-2	TRBD1	TRBJ1-3	TGTGCCAGCAGCCAACTAGACAGGGGGCTTGGTGACACCATATATTTT	CASSQLDRGLGDTIYF
NA	12	TRBV20-1	NA	TRBJ2-1	TGCAGTGCTAGTCGAAGCGACAATGAGCAGTTCTTC	CSASRSDNEQFF
few	14	TRBV6-5	TRBD1	TRBJ2-7	TGTGCCAGTATAGTAGGACAGGGCCTCTACGAGCAGTACTTC	CASIVGQGLYEQYF
NA	14	TRBV5-1	NA	TRBJ2-5	TGCGCCAGCAGCCGTCTAGGGACTGAAGAGACCCAGTACTTC	CASSRLGTEETQYF